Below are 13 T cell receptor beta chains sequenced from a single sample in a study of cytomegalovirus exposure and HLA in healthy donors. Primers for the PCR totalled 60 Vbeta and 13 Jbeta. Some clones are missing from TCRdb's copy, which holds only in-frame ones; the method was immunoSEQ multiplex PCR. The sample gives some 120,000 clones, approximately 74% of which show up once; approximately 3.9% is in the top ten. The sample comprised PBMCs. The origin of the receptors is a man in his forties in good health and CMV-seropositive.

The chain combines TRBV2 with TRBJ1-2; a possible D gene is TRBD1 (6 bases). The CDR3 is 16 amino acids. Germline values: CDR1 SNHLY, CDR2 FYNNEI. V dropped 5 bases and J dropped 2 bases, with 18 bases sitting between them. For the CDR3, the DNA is TGTGCCAGCAGTCGACGACGATCCGGGACAAACTATGGCTACACCTTC. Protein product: CASSRRRSGTNYGYTF.

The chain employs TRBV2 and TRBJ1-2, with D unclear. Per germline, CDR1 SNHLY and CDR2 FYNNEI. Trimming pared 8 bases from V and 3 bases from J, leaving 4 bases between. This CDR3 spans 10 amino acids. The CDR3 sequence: CASAYYGYTF. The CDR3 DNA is TGTGCCAGCGCGTACTATGGCTACACCTTC.

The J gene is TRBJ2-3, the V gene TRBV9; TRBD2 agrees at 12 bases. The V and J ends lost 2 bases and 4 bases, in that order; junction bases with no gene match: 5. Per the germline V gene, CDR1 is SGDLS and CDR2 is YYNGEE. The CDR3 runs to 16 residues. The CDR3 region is CASSVALAGGSDTQYF. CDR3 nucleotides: TGTGCCAGCAGCGTTGCACTAGCGGGAGGTTCAGATACGCAGTATTTT.

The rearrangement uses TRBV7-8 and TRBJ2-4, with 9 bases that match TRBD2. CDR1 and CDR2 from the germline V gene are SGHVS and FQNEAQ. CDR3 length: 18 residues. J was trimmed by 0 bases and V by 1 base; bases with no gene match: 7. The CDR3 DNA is TGTGCCAGCAGCTTAGGGCTAGCGGGACTATTAGCCAAAAACATTCAGTACTTC. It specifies CASSLGLAGLLAKNIQYF. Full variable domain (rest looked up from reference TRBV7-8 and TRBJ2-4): GAGVSQSPRYKVAKRGQDVALRCDPISGHVSLFWYQQALGQGPEFLTYFQNEAQLDKSGLPSDRFFAERPEGSVSTLKIQRTQQEDSAVYLCASSLGLAGLLAKNIQYFGAGTRLSVL.

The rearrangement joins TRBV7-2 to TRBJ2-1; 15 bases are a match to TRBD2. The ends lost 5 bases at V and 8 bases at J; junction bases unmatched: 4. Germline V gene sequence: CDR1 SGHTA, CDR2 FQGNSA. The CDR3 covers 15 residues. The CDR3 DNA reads TGTGCCAGCAGCATGGGGACTAGCGGGAGGTATGAGCAGTTCTTC. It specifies CASSMGTSGRYEQFF.

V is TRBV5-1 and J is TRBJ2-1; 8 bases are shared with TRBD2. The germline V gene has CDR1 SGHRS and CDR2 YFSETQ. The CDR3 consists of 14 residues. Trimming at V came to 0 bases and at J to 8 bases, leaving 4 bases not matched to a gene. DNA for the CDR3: TGCGCCAGCAGCTTGGGGCGGGGGGTGGATGAGCAGTTCTTC. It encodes CASSLGRGVDEQFF.

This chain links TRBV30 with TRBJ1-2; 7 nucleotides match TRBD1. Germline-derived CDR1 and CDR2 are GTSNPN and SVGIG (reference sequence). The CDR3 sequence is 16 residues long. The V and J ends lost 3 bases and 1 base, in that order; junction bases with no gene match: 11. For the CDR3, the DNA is TGTGCCTGGAGAGAGGGGGCCTTGACGTATAACTATGGCTACACCTTC. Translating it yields CAWREGALTYNYGYTF.

DNA of the CDR3: TGTGCCTGGAGTGTAGGAAGGACAGTTTTTTACTATGGCTACACCTTC. Protein sequence: CAWSVGRTVFYYGYTF. J is TRBJ1-2 and V is TRBV30, with D maybe TRBD1 (6 bases). CDR3 length: 16 amino acids. Trimming shortened V by 0 bases and J by 3 bases, and 17 bases separated the two germline ends. From germline, CDR1 is GTSNPN and CDR2 SVGIG (reference sequence).

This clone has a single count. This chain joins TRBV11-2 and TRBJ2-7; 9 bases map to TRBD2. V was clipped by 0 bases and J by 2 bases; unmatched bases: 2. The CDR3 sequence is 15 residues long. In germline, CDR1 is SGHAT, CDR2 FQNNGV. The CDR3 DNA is TGTGCCAGCAGCTTAGATGGGACTAGCCCCTACGAGCAGTACTTC. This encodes CASSLDGTSPYEQYF.

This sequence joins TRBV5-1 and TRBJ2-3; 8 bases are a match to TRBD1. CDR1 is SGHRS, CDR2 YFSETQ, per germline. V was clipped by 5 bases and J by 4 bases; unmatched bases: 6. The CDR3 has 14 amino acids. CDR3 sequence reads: CASRKDRDSDTQYF. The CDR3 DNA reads TGCGCCAGCAGAAAGGACAGGGATTCAGATACGCAGTATTTT. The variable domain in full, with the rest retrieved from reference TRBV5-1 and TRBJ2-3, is KAGVTQTPRYLIKTRGQQVTLSCSPISGHRSVSWYQQTPGQGLQFLFEYFSETQRNKGNFPGRFSGRQFSNSRSEMNVSTLELGDSALYLCASRKDRDSDTQYFGPGTRLTVL.

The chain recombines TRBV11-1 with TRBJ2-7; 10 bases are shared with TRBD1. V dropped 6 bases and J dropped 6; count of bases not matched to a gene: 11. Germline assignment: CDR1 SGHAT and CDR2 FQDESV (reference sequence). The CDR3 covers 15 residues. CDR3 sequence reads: CASSLSGTGAGEQYF. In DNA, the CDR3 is TGTGCCAGCAGTTTGTCCGGGACAGGGGCCGGCGAGCAGTACTTC.

The chain's CDR3 is CASSVKGGNTEAFF. CDR3 nucleotides: TGTGCCAGCAGTGTAAAGGGAGGGAACACTGAAGCTTTCTTT. V and J are TRBV6-1 and TRBJ1-1, with no clear D. The V end was cut by 4 bases, the J end by 1 base, with 10 bases between. This CDR3 has 14 residues. Germline loops: CDR1 MNHNS, CDR2 SASEGT.

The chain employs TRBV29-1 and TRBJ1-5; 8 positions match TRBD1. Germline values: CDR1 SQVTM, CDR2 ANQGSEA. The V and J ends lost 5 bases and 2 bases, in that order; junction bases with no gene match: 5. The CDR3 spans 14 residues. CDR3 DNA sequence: TGCAGCGTTATACCGGGACAGGGCAATCAGCCCCAGCATTTT. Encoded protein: CSVIPGQGNQPQHF.